The text below deals with one TCR beta chain. Its antigen remains unidentified. Base qualities are not recorded, but no much larger clone differs from it by a single base. This specimen belongs to a study of CD8+CD57+ T cells in acquired aplastic anemia (dated by TCRdb to about 2018). In terms of the full investigation: On average, sorted CD4+ and CD8+ cells yielded roughly 3.4 ug of extracted DNA, with a range of about 0.18 to 30 ug. CD8+CD57+ expansion was defined as frequency above the mean frequency observed in healthy subjects. Summary of the overall study and its limitations: Between patients and healthy controls, no significant difference in CD8+ Simpson's diversity was found (P=0.060). Roughly 30 CD8+ CDR3 sequences were shared between patients and controls but appeared highly expressed in patients and within their immunodominant clones.

TCR beta VDJ combination and CDR3 sequence profiling used genomic DNA as the template. TCR repertoire sequencing was run on an Illumina HiSeq 2000. The study's own analysis went as follows. TRBV/TRBJ rearrangement plots, CDR3 size and DJ length profiles, and Simpson's diversity index were used to evaluate the repertoires. The most abundant DNA sequence in the deep sequencing data was taken as the immunodominant clone. CDR3 amino acid sequences were screened for sharing across subjects and compared with published repertoires and the VDJdb database. TCRdb handled the public reads itself, with Q25 trimming in fastp and clone calling in MiXCR, and kept productive beta chains. Entries are consolidated by CDR3 protein sequence, retaining the most common genes and DNA. TCRdb's processing, not the study's, gives the V and J calls here. For this sample there are some 170,000 distinct CDR3 sequences; around 63% appear just once. The top ten hold about two fifths of the sample.

Flow cytometry had shown CD8+CD57+ cell expansion in the patients selected for sequencing. All patients had severe acquired aplastic anemia diagnosed by International Study of Aplastic Anemia and Agranulocytosis and Camitta criteria. No therapy had been received by the patients at the time of blood sampling. In the study, sorted CD4+ and CD8+ blood T cells from patients with severe aplastic anemia and from healthy subjects underwent deep sequencing of TCR repertoires. In the USA, patient enrollment took place under clinicaltrials.gov protocols 00001620, 01623167, 00001397, 00071045, 00081523 and 00961064. Ficoll-Paque density gradient centrifugation was used to isolate peripheral blood mononuclear cells. CD4+ and CD8+ T cells were sorted by FACS or magnetic beads before DNA extraction. The CDR3 sequence holds 14 residues, the cysteine and phenylalanine included. Only the CDR3 region is kept as DNA, spanning 42 bases read in frame from base 1. The germline V gene (reference sequence) supplies CDR1 SEHNR and CDR2 FQNEAQ. A distance of 12 bases separates the germline ends of V and J, which lose 6 bases and 4 bases respectively.

This sequence was found in a human donor with aplastic anemia. Sequencing used sorted CD4+, CD8+, or CD8+CD57+ T cells (not recorded which) from PBMCs. The chain joins TRBV7-9 to TRBJ2-2; 6 matching bases give a weak D call of TRBD1. The nucleotide sequence is given as TGTGCCAGCAGGGCGGACAGTTCCACCGGGGAGCTGTTTTTT. The resulting protein is CASRADSSTGELFF.